The 19 T cell receptor beta chains below all came from one sample that was sequenced in a study of T cell responses to AZD1222 COVID-19 vaccine. The assay was immunoSEQ multiplex PCR, and TCRdb's table has in-frame clones only and misses some. The sample has 120,000 or so clones, 70% to 90% seen once. The sample here was peripheral blood, taken on day 0 of AZD1222 vaccination. The origin of the receptors is an adult in good health.

This clone was counted a few times. The V call is TRBV19, the J call TRBJ1-6, with D hard to call. The CDR3 extends over 13 amino acids. With 5 bases removed from V and 6 bases from J, the gap between germline ends came to 8 bases. Germline CDR1 LNHDA, CDR2 SQIVND (reference sequence). The CDR3 sequence: CASSGTANSPLHF. The CDR3 DNA reads as TGTGCCAGTAGTGGCACGGCTAATTCACCCCTCCACTTT.

J is TRBJ2-7 and V is TRBV5-1; D possibly corresponds to TRBD2 (6 bases). The CDR3 runs to 13 residues. Germline V gene sequence: CDR1 SGHRS, CDR2 YFSETQ. The V end was cut by 4 bases, the J end by 5 bases, with 13 bases between. DNA of the CDR3: TGCGCCAGCAGCACCAGGGACTTGAACGAGCAGTACTTC. Its protein is CASSTRDLNEQYF.

This clone was picked up a small number of times. Written as DNA, the CDR3 is TGTGCCAGCAGGGTGGGACGGCCGCTTGAAGCTTTCTTT. Residues: CASRVGRPLEAFF. The V and J genes are TRBV2 and TRBJ1-1, with D possibly TRBD1 on 5 matching bases. CDR3 length: 13 residues. From germline, CDR1 is SNHLY and CDR2 FYNNEI. V shed 6 bases and J shed 7 bases, with 15 bases lying between them.

The rearrangement links TRBV5-6 to TRBJ2-2; no clear D. Germline V lookup: CDR1 SGHDT, CDR2 YYEEEE. The CDR3 loop spans 14 amino acids. V lost 3 bases, J lost 5 bases, and 11 bases lay in between. The CDR3 protein is CASSWQAETGELFF. DNA of the CDR3: TGTGCCAGCAGCTGGCAGGCCGAGACCGGGGAGCTGTTTTTT.

J is TRBJ2-7 and V is TRBV5-4, with TRBD2 matching 7 bases. The CDR3 totals 14 residues. CDR1 is SGHNT and CDR2 is YYREEE in the germline V gene (reference sequence). Trimming cost V 2 bases and J 3 bases; bases outside gene matches: 5. CDR3 in amino acids: CASSFRGGGYEQYF. The CDR3, as DNA: TGTGCCAGCAGCTTTAGAGGCGGGGGCTACGAGCAGTACTTC.

The genes are TRBV5-6 and TRBJ2-5; D could derive from TRBD1 or TRBD2 (5 bases each). Trimming took off 2 bases at V and 0 bases at J, with 11 bases between the two ends. This CDR3 has 15 residues. Germline assignment: CDR1 SGHDT and CDR2 YYEEEE. The CDR3 protein is CASSFYRGNQETQYF. DNA of the CDR3: TGTGCCAGCAGCTTTTATCGGGGCAACCAAGAGACCCAGTACTTC.

This rearrangement joins TRBV7-2 to TRBJ1-2; 10 bases match TRBD1. V lost 7 bases, J lost 10 bases, and 12 bases stayed unmatched. CDR3 length: 14 residues. From germline, CDR1 is SGHTA and CDR2 FQGNSA. The CDR3 protein is CASNLGDRGSAYTF. The CDR3 bases are TGTGCCAGCAACTTGGGGGACAGGGGTTCTGCCTACACCTTC.

V gene TRBV5-4 combines with J gene TRBJ1-2; D unclear. This CDR3 region has 13 residues. Germline-derived CDR1 and CDR2 are SGHNT and YYREEE (reference sequence). With 0 bases removed from V and 7 bases from J, the gap between germline ends came to 10 bases. The CDR3 loop is CASSLARRAGYTF. Written as DNA, the CDR3 is TGTGCCAGCAGCTTGGCGAGGAGGGCTGGCTACACCTTC.

The chain recombines TRBV5-6 with TRBJ1-2; no definite D call. The CDR3 is 13 amino acids. The germline gives CDR1 SGHDT, CDR2 YYEEEE. The ends were cut back, 5 bases at V and 6 bases at J, with 14 bases in the middle. This CDR3 reads CASSHRRNDGYTF. The CDR3 DNA follows: TGTGCCAGCAGTCATCGCAGGAATGATGGCTACACCTTC.

The chain joins TRBV19 to TRBJ1-5, with a possible D match to TRBD1 (6 bases). V was clipped by 5 bases and J by 7 bases, with 15 bases between them. Germline-derived CDR1 and CDR2 are LNHDA and SQIVND (reference sequence). This CDR3 has 14 amino acids. The CDR3 loop reads CASSLGGAGQPQHF. The CDR3 region has the DNA TGTGCCAGTAGTTTGGGGGGCGCGGGGCAGCCCCAGCATTTT.

This chain connects TRBV4-1 to TRBJ2-3, with 7 positions matching TRBD1. Trimming at V came to 0 bases and at J to 6 bases, leaving 9 bases not matched to a gene. The CDR3 runs 16 residues. Germline V gene lookup returns CDR1 MGHRA and CDR2 YSYEKL. The CDR3 DNA reads as TGCGCCAGCAGCCAAGAGCAGGCAGGGGGTCTCGATACGCAGTATTTT. Its translation: CASSQEQAGGLDTQYF.

The sample holds a few counts of this clone. The V and J genes are TRBV25-1 and TRBJ1-2; the D is unclear. Trimming shortened V by 3 bases and J by 5 bases, and 13 bases separated the two germline ends. The germline V gene has CDR1 MGHDK and CDR2 SYGVNS. The CDR3 is 14 residues long. This CDR3 is CASSDKSSTYGYTF. In DNA form, the CDR3 reads TGTGCCAGCAGTGATAAGTCCTCCACGTATGGCTACACCTTC.

The chain joins TRBV7-9 to TRBJ2-2; no definite D call. The CDR3 has 14 residues. V shed 1 base and J shed 0 bases, with 3 bases lying between them. Germline V gene lookup returns CDR1 SEHNR and CDR2 FQNEAQ (reference sequence). The DNA for the CDR3 is TGTGCCAGCAGCTTAGTACCGAACACCGGGGAGCTGTTTTTT. Its translation: CASSLVPNTGELFF.

This clone was picked up one time. The chain has TRBV11-2 and TRBJ1-2; the D is unclear. Trimming removed 0 bases from V and 5 bases from J, with 10 bases in between. Per the germline V gene, CDR1 is SGHAT and CDR2 is FQNNGV. This CDR3 has 14 residues. CDR3 bases: TGTGCCAGCAGCTTAGACGGGGTGCGGTATGGCTACACCTTC. Translating gives CASSLDGVRYGYTF.

CDR3 bases: TGTGCCAGCAGTTTCCCCGGACGTACTGAAGCTTTCTTT. Translation: CASSFPGRTEAFF. The rearrangement uses TRBV27 and TRBJ1-1; no clear D. The CDR3 is 13 residues long. From germline, CDR1 is MNHEY and CDR2 SMNVEV (reference sequence). The V and J ends lost 3 bases and 5 bases respectively, with 10 bases between them.

This chain uses TRBV18 with TRBJ1-1; no clear D gene. Germline V gene data show CDR1 as KGHSH and CDR2 as LQKENI. The CDR3 runs to 12 residues. The V gene lost 4 bases and the J gene lost 10 bases, with 13 bases spanning the gap. DNA for the CDR3: TGTGCCAGCTCACTCCTCAAGGCTGGAGCTTTCTTT. This sequence encodes CASSLLKAGAFF.

Only a few counts were recorded for this clone. V gene TRBV11-2 combines with J gene TRBJ1-1; D might be TRBD1 (6 bases). This CDR3 is 15 amino acids long. Germline V CDR1 and CDR2: SGHAT, FQNNGV. The ends were cut back, 5 bases at V and 9 bases at J, with 22 bases in the middle. CDR3 DNA: TGTGCCAGCAGCCCCCTGCGGGCAGGGGTCTCCCAAGCTTTCTTT. Protein: CASSPLRAGVSQAFF.

J is TRBJ2-5 and V is TRBV19; D perhaps matches TRBD2 (7 bases). The CDR3 has 16 residues. Deletions cut 7 bases from V and 1 base from J, with 19 bases between. Germline V gives CDR1 LNHDA, CDR2 SQIVND (reference sequence). In DNA, the CDR3 is TGTGCCAGTAACGGGGGGCTCCGAGGCGGCCAAGAGACCCAGTACTTC. It translates to CASNGGLRGGQETQYF.

The genes are TRBV6-2 or TRBV6-3 and TRBJ1-4, with TRBD1 identical over 7 bases. V was clipped by 4 bases and J by 4 bases; unmatched bases: 9. CDR1 is MNHEY and CDR2 is SVGEGT in the germline V gene. The CDR3 totals 16 residues. The CDR3 nucleotides are TGTGCCAGCAGTTTCTACTGGACAGGCGTTAATGAAAAACTGTTTTTT. This gives the protein CASSFYWTGVNEKLFF.